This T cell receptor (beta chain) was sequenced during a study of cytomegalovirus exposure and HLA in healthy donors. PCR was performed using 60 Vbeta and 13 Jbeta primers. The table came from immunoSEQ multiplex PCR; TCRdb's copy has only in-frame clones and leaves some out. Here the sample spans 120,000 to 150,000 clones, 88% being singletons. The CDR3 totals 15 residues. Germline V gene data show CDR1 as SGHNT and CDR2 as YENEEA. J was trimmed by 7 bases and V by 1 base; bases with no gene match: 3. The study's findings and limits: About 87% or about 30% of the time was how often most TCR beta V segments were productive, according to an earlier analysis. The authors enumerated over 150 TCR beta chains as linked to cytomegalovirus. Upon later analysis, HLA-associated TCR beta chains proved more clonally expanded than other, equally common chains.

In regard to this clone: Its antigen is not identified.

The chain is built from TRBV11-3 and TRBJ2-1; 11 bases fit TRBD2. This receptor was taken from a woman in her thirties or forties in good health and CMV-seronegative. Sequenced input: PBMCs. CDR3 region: CASSLGSGRGNEQFF. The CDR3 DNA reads TGTGCCAGCAGCTTAGGTAGCGGGAGGGGGAATGAGCAGTTCTTC.